One TCR beta chain is described in this entry. No antigen is known for it. These data come from a study of early T cells in non-severe SARS-CoV-2 infection. Study-level points and caveats: Missing private and CD4 specificities, VDJdb matching favored anti-spike CD8 responses.

The germline V gene encodes CDR1 SGHAT and CDR2 FQDESV (reference sequence). Trimming cost V 6 bases and J 9 bases; bases outside gene matches: 12. This CDR3 comprises 15 residues. Individual cDNA molecules were tagged with unique molecular identifiers. In TCRdb, the 5' RACE reads were re-called with MiXCR into one record per CDR3 protein. The table has tens of thousands of distinct CDR3 sequences, 14% to 15% seen once. Material: whole blood. This chain connects TRBV11-1 to TRBJ2-4, with 9 bases aligning to TRBD2. This clonotype was obtained from an adult who was a healthcare worker with PCR-confirmed SARS-CoV-2 infection or an uninfected control (not recorded which). DNA for the CDR3: TGTGCCAGCAGTTCGGACGGCGGGAGGGCCACCATTCAGTACTTC. Its translation: CASSSDGGRATIQYF.